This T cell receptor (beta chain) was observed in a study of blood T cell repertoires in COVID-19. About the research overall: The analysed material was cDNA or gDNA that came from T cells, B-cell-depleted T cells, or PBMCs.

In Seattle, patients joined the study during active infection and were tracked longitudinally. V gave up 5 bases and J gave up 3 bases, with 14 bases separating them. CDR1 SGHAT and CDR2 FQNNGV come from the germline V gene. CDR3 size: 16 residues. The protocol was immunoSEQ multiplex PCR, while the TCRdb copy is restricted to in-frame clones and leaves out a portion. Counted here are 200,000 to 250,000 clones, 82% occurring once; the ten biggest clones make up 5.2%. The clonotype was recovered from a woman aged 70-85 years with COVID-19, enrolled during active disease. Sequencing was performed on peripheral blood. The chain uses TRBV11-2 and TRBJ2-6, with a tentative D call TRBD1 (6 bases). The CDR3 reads CASSVSGAGGANVLTF. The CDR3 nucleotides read TGTGCCAGCAGCGTCTCAGGGGCTGGTGGGGCCAACGTCCTGACTTTC.